The next 5 T cell receptor beta chains were all read from a single sample in a study of blood T cell repertoires in COVID-19. Only in-frame clones appear in the TCRdb table, and some are missing; sequencing was by immunoSEQ multiplex PCR. Among fewer than 300,000 clones, about 90% were seen once, and the ten largest hold around 2.5%. The sample taken for sequencing was peripheral blood. These receptors were collected from a person aged 18-30 years with COVID-19, enrolled during active disease.

The chain employs TRBV19 and TRBJ2-2; no firm D call. The CDR3 is 12 amino acids. V dropped 5 bases and J dropped 5 bases, with 6 bases sitting between them. The germline V gene encodes CDR1 LNHDA and CDR2 SQIVND (reference sequence). This chain's CDR3 is CASSPYTGELFF. As DNA, the CDR3 is TGTGCCAGTAGTCCCTATACCGGGGAGCTGTTTTTT.

The chain couples TRBV28 to TRBJ1-1; D is possibly TRBD1 (5 bases). The CDR3 has 15 amino acids. The germline gives CDR1 MDHEN, CDR2 SYDVKM. Trimming pared 1 base from V and 0 bases from J, leaving 9 bases between. The chain's CDR3 is CASSLFRGMNTEAFF. The CDR3 nucleotides are TGTGCCAGCAGTTTATTTAGGGGAATGAACACTGAAGCTTTCTTT.

This rearrangement joins TRBV6-5 to TRBJ1-1; D unresolved. The length of the CDR3 is 12 residues. Germline lookup yields CDR1 MNHEY and CDR2 SVGAGI. V dropped 6 bases and J dropped 4 bases, with 9 bases sitting between them. The CDR3 loop reads CASSSLGTEAFF. The CDR3 DNA sequence: TGTGCCAGCAGCTCTCTCGGCACTGAAGCTTTCTTT.

The rearrangement joins TRBV11-2 to TRBJ2-1; 7 positions agree with TRBD2. The CDR3 sequence is 16 residues long. The ends lost 0 bases at V and 10 bases at J; junction bases unmatched: 12. CDR1 SGHAT and CDR2 FQNNGV come from the germline V gene. CDR3 sequence (DNA): TGTGCCAGCAGCTTAGATAGCCTAGCGGCAACCATAGAGCAGTTCTTC. Translation gives CASSLDSLAATIEQFF. The complete variable domain, with remaining parts taken from reference TRBV11-2 and TRBJ2-1, reads EAGVAQSPRYKIIEKRQSVAFWCNPISGHATLYWYQQILGQGPKLLIQFQNNGVVDDSQLPKDRFSAERLKGVDSTLKIQPAKLEDSAVYLCASSLDSLAATIEQFFGPGTRLTVL.

The chain has TRBV3-1 (or the pseudogene TRBV3-2) and TRBJ1-5, with a tentative D call TRBD1 (5 bases). V was cut by 0 bases and J by 7 bases, with 13 bases left in between. This CDR3 region has 15 residues. CDR1 is LGHDT and CDR2 is YNNKEL in the germline V gene (reference sequence). The CDR3 protein is CASSQDPSGGQPQHF. The CDR3 nucleotides read TGTGCCAGCAGCCAAGATCCCAGTGGGGGGCAGCCCCAGCATTTT.